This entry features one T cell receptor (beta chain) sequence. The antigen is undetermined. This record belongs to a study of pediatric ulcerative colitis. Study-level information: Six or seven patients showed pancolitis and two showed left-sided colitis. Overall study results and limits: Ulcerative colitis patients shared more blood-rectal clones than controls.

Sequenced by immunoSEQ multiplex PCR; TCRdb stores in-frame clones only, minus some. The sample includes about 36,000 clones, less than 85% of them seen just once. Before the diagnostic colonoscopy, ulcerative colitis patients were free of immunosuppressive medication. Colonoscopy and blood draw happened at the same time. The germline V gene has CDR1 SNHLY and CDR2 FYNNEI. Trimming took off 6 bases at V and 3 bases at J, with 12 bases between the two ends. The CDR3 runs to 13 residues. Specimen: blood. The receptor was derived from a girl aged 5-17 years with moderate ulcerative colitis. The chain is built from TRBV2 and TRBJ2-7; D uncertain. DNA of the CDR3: TGTGCCAGCAGCCTGAAGAGGCTCTACGAGCAGTACTTC. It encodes CASSLKRLYEQYF. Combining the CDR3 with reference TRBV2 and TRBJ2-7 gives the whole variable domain EPEVTQTPSHQVTQMGQEVILRCVPISNHLYFYWYRQILGQKVEFLVSFYNNEISEKSEIFDDQFSVERPDGSNFTLKIRSTKLEDSAMYFCASSLKRLYEQYFGPGTRLTVT.